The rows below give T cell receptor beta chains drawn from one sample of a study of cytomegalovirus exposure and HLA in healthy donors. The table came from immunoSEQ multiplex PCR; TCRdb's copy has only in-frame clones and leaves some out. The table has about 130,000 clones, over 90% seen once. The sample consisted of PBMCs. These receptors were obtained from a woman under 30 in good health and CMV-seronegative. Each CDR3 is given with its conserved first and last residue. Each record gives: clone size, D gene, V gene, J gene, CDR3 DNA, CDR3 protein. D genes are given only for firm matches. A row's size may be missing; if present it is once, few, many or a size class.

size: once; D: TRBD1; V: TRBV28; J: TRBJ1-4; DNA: TGTGCCAGCAGTTTGAGCCGCAGGGGGCGAGGTGAAAAACTGTTTTTT; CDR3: CASSLSRRGRGEKLFF
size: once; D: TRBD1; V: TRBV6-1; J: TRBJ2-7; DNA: TGTGCCAGCAGTGCCGACAGGGGGACCTACGAGCAGTACTTC; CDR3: CASSADRGTYEQYF
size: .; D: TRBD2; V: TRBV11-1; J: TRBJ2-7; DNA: TGTGCCAGCGGGACTAGCGGGAGGGCTTTATCCGACGGGCAGTACTTC; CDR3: CASGTSGRALSDGQYF
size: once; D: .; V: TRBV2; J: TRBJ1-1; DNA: TGTGCCAGCAGCGGAGAGGGGGGGAGGACTGAAGCTTTCTTT; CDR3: CASSGEGGRTEAFF
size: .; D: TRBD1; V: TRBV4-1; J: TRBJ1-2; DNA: TGCGCCAGCAGCCAACCTGAAGACAGGGACTATGGCTACACCTTC; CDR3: CASSQPEDRDYGYTF
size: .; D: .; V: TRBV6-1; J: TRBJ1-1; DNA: TGTGCCAGCAGTTTTGACTTGAACACTGAAGCTTTCTTT; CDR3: CASSFDLNTEAFF
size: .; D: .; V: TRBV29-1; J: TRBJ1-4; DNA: TGCAGCGTTGAAAAGGGGTTGGGCGAAAAACTGTTTTTT; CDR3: CSVEKGLGEKLFF
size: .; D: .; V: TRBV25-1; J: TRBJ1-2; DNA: TGTGCCAGCAGCCCCCCTGGGAGGGGAGCCTATGGCTACACCTTC; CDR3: CASSPPGRGAYGYTF
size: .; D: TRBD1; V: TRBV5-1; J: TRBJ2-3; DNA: TGCGCCAGCAGCTTGTCCCGGGACAGCTCAGATACGCAGTATTTT; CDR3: CASSLSRDSSDTQYF
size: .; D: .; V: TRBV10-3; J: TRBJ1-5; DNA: TGTGCCATCAGTGAGGATGGGGGGTCAGGGCCCCAGCATTTT; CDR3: CAISEDGGSGPQHF
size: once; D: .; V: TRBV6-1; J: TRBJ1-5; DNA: TGTGCCAGCAGTGAACCGCCGGGAATCAATCAGCCCCAGCATTTT; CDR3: CASSEPPGINQPQHF
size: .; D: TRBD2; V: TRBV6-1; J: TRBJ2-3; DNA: TGTGCCAGCAAAGAAGTGCTAGCGGGAGCCGGGACGCAGTATTTT; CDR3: CASKEVLAGAGTQYF
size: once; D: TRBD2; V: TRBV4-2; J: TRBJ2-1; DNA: TGTGCCAGCAGCCAAGACCCTCTGGGACTAGCGGCAAACAATGAGCAGTTCTTC; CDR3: CASSQDPLGLAANNEQFF
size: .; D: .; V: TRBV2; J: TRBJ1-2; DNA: TGTGCCAGCAGTGTACCCCCTTTGTTAGAATATGGCTACACCTTC; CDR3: CASSVPPLLEYGYTF
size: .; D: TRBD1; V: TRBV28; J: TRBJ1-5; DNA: TGTGCCAGCAGTGATACAGGGGGCGCTTTTCAGCCCCAGCATTTT; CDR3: CASSDTGGAFQPQHF
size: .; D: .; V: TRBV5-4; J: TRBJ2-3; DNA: TGTGCCAGCAGCCAGAAGAGGGGGAATACGCAGTATTTT; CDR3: CASSQKRGNTQYF
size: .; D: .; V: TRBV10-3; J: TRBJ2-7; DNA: TGTGCCATCAGCGCCCGGCAGGGCGAGAACGAGCAGTACTTC; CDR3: CAISARQGENEQYF
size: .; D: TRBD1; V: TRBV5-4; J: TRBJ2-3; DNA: TGTGCCAGCAGCTCCCCGGGACAGGGGGCTTCGGATACGCAGTATTTT; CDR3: CASSSPGQGASDTQYF
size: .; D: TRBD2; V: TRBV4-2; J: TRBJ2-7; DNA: TGTGCCAGCAGGCCTGGACTAGCGGGGGGGTACGAGCAGTACTTC; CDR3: CASRPGLAGGYEQYF
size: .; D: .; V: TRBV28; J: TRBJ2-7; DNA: TGTGCCAGCAATGGGCAGGTCCAACTCTCCTACGAGCAGTACTTC; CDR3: CASNGQVQLSYEQYF
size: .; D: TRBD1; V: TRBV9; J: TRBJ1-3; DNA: TGTGCCAGCAGCGTGGGACAGGGAAACACCATATATTTT; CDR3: CASSVGQGNTIYF
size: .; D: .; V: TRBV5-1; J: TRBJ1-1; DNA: TGCGCCAGCAGCTTGTACGGCGGATTTACTGAAGCTTTCTTT; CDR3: CASSLYGGFTEAFF
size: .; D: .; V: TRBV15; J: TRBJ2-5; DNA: TGTGCCACCAGCAGAGAGTTAGCCTTAGAGACCCAGTACTTC; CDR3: CATSRELALETQYF
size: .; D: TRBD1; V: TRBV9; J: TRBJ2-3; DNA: TGTGCCAGCAGCCCCGGGACAGGGTCTGGTAGGGATACGCAGTATTTT; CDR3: CASSPGTGSGRDTQYF
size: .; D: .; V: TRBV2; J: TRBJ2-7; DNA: TGTGCCAGCAGTGATCGGGGGGCAAGGTACGAGCAGTACTTC; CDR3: CASSDRGARYEQYF
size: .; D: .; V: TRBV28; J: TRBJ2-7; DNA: TGTGCCAGCATCCCCCCTAGTGGCGAGCAGTACTTC; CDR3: CASIPPSGEQYF
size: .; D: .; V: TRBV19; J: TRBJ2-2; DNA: TGTGCCAGCGGAGCCAGGGAAAACACCGGGGAGCTGTTTTTT; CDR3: CASGARENTGELFF
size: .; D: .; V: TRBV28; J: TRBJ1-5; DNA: TGTGCCAGCAGCCCTGACACGAATAGCAATCAGCCCCAGCATTTT; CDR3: CASSPDTNSNQPQHF
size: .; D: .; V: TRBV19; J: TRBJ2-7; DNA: TGTGCCAGTAGTACCAGACTAGAGCCGCTCATGGGCGAGCAGTACTTC; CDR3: CASSTRLEPLMGEQYF
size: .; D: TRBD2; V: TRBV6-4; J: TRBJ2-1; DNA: TGTGCCAGCAGCCTGGGACTAGCGGGAATCTACAATGAGCAGTTCTTC; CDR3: CASSLGLAGIYNEQFF
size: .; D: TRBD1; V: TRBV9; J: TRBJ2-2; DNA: TGTGCCAGCAGCGACATCCGACAGGGATACGGGGAGCTGTTTTTT; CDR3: CASSDIRQGYGELFF
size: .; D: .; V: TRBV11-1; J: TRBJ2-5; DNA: TGTGCCAGCAGCTTAGGGACAAAAGAGACCCAGTACTTC; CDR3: CASSLGTKETQYF
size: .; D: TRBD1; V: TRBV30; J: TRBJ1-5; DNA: TGTGCCTGGGGGACAGGGTGGGCTCAGCCCCAGCATTTT; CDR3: CAWGTGWAQPQHF
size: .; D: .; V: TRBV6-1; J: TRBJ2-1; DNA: TGTGCCAGCAGTGAACCCGGGCAGGGCGGCAGCAATGAGCAGTTCTTC; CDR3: CASSEPGQGGSNEQFF
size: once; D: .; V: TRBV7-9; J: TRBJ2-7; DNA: TGTGCCAGCAGCAAACAAGGGGACAATCGATACGAGCAGTACTTC; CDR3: CASSKQGDNRYEQYF
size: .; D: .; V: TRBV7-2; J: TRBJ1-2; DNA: TGTGCCAGCAGCTTTGGACAGTTTGATGGGTTGACGGGGGGCTACACCTTC; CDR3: CASSFGQFDGLTGGYTF
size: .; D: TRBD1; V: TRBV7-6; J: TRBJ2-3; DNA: TGTGCCAGCAGCTTTTCGACAGGGGGTTTTCCTACGCAGTATTTT; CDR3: CASSFSTGGFPTQYF
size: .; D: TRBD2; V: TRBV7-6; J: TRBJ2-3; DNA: TGTGCCAGCAGCTTTAGCGGGGGAGATACGCAGTATTTT; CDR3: CASSFSGGDTQYF
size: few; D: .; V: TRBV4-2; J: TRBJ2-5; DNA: TGTGCCAGCAGCCCAGGGATCGAAGAGACCCAGTACTTC; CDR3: CASSPGIEETQYF
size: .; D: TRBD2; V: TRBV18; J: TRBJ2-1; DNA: TGTGCCAGCTCACGGACTAGCGGGTTCAATGAGCAGTTCTTC; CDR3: CASSRTSGFNEQFF
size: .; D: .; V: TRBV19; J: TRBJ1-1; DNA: TGTGCCAGTAGTATTACCATAGTTAATGAAGCTTTCTTT; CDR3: CASSITIVNEAFF
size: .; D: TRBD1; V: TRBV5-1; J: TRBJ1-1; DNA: TGCGCCAGCAGCTTCGGACAGGGAGACACTGAAGCTTTCTTT; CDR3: CASSFGQGDTEAFF
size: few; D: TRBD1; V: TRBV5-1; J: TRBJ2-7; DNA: TGCGCCAGCAGCCCCGGACAGGACTACGAGCAGTACTTC; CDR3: CASSPGQDYEQYF
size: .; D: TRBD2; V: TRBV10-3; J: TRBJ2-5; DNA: TGTGCCATCAGTGCCACGGGGGGGCAAGAGACCCAGTACTTC; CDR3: CAISATGGQETQYF
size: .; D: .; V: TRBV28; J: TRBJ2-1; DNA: TGTGCCAGCAGTTTAGTCGGGAGATTAGATGAGCAGTTCTTC; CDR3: CASSLVGRLDEQFF